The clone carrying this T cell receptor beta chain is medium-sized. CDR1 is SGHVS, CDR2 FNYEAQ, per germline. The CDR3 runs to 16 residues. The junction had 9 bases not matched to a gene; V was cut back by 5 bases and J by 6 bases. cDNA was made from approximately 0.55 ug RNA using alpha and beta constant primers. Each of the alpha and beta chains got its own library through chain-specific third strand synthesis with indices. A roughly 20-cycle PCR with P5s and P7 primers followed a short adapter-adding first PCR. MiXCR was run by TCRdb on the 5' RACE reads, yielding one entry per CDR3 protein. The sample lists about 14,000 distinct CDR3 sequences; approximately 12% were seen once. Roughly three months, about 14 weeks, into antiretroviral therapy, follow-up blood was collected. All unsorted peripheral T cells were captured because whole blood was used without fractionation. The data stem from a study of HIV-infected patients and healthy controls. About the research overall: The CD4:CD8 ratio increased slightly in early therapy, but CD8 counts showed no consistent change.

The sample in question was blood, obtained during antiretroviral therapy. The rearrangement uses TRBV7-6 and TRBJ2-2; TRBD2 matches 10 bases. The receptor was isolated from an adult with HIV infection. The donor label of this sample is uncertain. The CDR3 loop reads CASSHLAGEFAGELFF. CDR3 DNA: TGTGCCAGCAGCCACCTAGCGGGAGAATTCGCCGGGGAGCTGTTTTTT.